These T cell receptor beta chains were read from a single sample in a study of shared clonotypes between healthy human individuals. The table came from immunoSEQ multiplex PCR; TCRdb's copy has only in-frame clones and leaves some out. The sample gives some 1,600,000 clones, 95% to 99% of which show up once; roughly 0.4% is in the top ten. Material: naive CD4+ T cells sorted from blood. The source of these receptors is a man aged 25-45 years in good health. The CDR3 runs from the conserved cysteine through the conserved F or W. D genes are given only for firm matches. The size entry is marked missing in some rows and otherwise reads once, few, many or a size class.

J: TRBJ2-3; size: -; D: TRBD2; V: TRBV7-3; CDR3: CASSLRSLAGGTDTQYF; DNA: TGTGCCAGCAGCTTAAGATCTCTAGCGGGAGGCACAGATACGCAGTATTTT
J: TRBJ1-3; size: once; D: -; V: TRBV5-1; CDR3: CASSLGQSGNTIYF; DNA: TGCGCCAGCAGCTTAGGACAGTCTGGAAACACCATATATTTT
J: TRBJ2-5; size: -; D: -; V: TRBV5-1; CDR3: CASSPGPTETQYF; DNA: TGCGCCAGCAGCCCGGGACCCACAGAGACCCAGTACTTC
J: TRBJ1-4; size: -; D: -; V: TRBV5-1; CDR3: CASSLSMREGEKLFF; DNA: TGCGCCAGCAGCTTGAGTATGAGGGAAGGCGAAAAACTGTTTTTT
J: TRBJ1-2; size: -; D: -; V: TRBV9; CDR3: CASSVAQGLVYGYTF; DNA: TGTGCCAGCAGCGTAGCCCAGGGCTTGGTCTATGGCTACACCTTC
J: TRBJ2-6; size: -; D: TRBD1; V: TRBV19; CDR3: CASKDRGFSGANVLTF; DNA: TGTGCCAGTAAGGACAGGGGGTTCTCTGGGGCCAACGTCCTGACTTTC
J: TRBJ2-7; size: once; D: -; V: TRBV18; CDR3: CASSPIRGLDYEQYF; DNA: TGTGCCAGCTCACCTATCAGGGGACTCGACTACGAGCAGTACTTC
J: TRBJ2-7; size: -; D: TRBD1; V: TRBV28; CDR3: CASRADRAEQYF; DNA: TGTGCCAGCAGAGCCGACAGGGCCGAGCAGTACTTC
J: TRBJ1-1; size: -; D: -; V: TRBV5-4; CDR3: CASSLGGAMNTEAFF; DNA: TGTGCCAGCAGCTTGGGCGGGGCCATGAACACTGAAGCTTTCTTT
J: TRBJ2-3; size: -; D: -; V: TRBV15; CDR3: CATSRDWGKGTDTQYF; DNA: TGTGCCACCAGCAGAGATTGGGGGAAGGGCACAGATACGCAGTATTTT
J: TRBJ2-7; size: -; D: TRBD2; V: TRBV15; CDR3: CATSRGASGTYEQYF; DNA: TGTGCCACCAGCAGAGGGGCTAGCGGCACCTACGAGCAGTACTTC
J: TRBJ2-7; size: -; D: -; V: TRBV7-9; CDR3: CASSADQAHYEQYF; DNA: TGTGCCAGCAGCGCCGACCAGGCCCACTACGAGCAGTACTTC
J: TRBJ2-1; size: -; D: -; V: TRBV28; CDR3: CASSLRSEQFF; DNA: TGTGCCAGCAGTCTACGGTCCGAGCAGTTCTTC
J: TRBJ2-3; size: -; D: -; V: TRBV27; CDR3: CASSLSNSPQYF; DNA: TGTGCCAGCAGTTTAAGTAACTCTCCGCAGTATTTT
J: TRBJ1-1; size: once; D: -; V: TRBV4-3; CDR3: CASSQDSGRNTEAFF; DNA: TGCGCCAGCAGCCAAGATAGTGGGAGAAACACTGAAGCTTTCTTT
J: TRBJ2-2; size: -; D: TRBD2; V: TRBV5-1; CDR3: CASSRLAGDHTGELFF; DNA: TGCGCCAGCAGCAGACTAGCGGGGGACCACACCGGGGAGCTGTTTTTT
J: TRBJ2-2; size: -; D: -; V: TRBV6-6; CDR3: CASSYRGARNTGELFF; DNA: TGTGCCAGCAGTTACCGGGGGGCTCGGAACACCGGGGAGCTGTTTTTT
J: TRBJ1-1; size: -; D: TRBD1; V: TRBV18; CDR3: CASSLRRGLDTNTEAFF; DNA: TGTGCCAGCTCACTAAGGAGGGGGCTGGATACGAACACTGAAGCTTTCTTT
J: TRBJ2-2; size: -; D: -; V: TRBV7-3; CDR3: CASSPPGGNTGELFF; DNA: TGTGCCAGCAGCCCCCCTGGAGGTAACACCGGGGAGCTGTTTTTT
J: TRBJ2-2; size: -; D: -; V: TRBV28; CDR3: CASTPGGTNTGELFF; DNA: TGTGCCAGCACCCCGGGCGGGACAAACACCGGGGAGCTGTTTTTT
J: TRBJ1-5; size: -; D: -; V: TRBV7-8; CDR3: CASSLNRDQPQHF; DNA: TGTGCCAGCAGCTTGAACAGGGATCAGCCCCAGCATTTT
J: TRBJ2-3; size: -; D: -; V: TRBV5-1; CDR3: CASSSRISGSTDTQYF; DNA: TGCGCCAGCAGTTCCAGAATTAGCGGTAGCACAGATACGCAGTATTTT